A selection of T cell receptor beta chains follows, all from one sample in a study of spatial heterogeneity in lung cancer. In TCRdb, the 5' RACE reads were re-called with MiXCR into one record per CDR3 protein. This table holds around 24,000 distinct CDR3 sequences, around 7% found once. Here the sequenced sample was PBMCs, taken at surgery. The receptors derive from a male donor with early-stage non-small cell lung cancer. Each CDR3 is given with its conserved first and last residue. The order of the fields is D gene, clone size, J gene, V gene, CDR3 DNA, CDR3 protein. The D gene is left open where the match is weak. A clone size is listed for some rows: how often the clone was seen (once, few, many), or a class if it is expanded.

d_call: .
clone_size: .
j_call: TRBJ1-3
v_call: TRBV18
cdr3_nt: TGTGCCAGCTCACCAACAGACTATGGCTCTGGAAACACCATATATTTT
cdr3_aa: CASSPTDYGSGNTIYF

d_call: .
clone_size: many
j_call: TRBJ1-1
v_call: TRBV5-1
cdr3_nt: TGCGCCAGCAGCTTGAAAGGCACAGAGGCTGAGACTGAAGCTTTCTTT
cdr3_aa: CASSLKGTEAETEAFF

d_call: .
clone_size: many
j_call: TRBJ1-4
v_call: TRBV4-1
cdr3_nt: TGCGCCAGCAGCCAACTCAGGGGAGGCGTAAGTGAAAAACTGTTTTTT
cdr3_aa: CASSQLRGGVSEKLFF

d_call: .
clone_size: many
j_call: TRBJ1-6
v_call: TRBV20-1
cdr3_nt: TGCAGTGTCTTAAGACAGGACGACAATTCACCCCTCCACTTT
cdr3_aa: CSVLRQDDNSPLHF

d_call: .
clone_size: medium-sized
j_call: TRBJ2-2
v_call: TRBV20-1
cdr3_nt: TGCAGTGCTAGTCAACACACGGCTGGGGAGCTGTTTTTT
cdr3_aa: CSASQHTAGELFF

d_call: .
clone_size: .
j_call: TRBJ2-1
v_call: TRBV19
cdr3_nt: TGTGCCAGTAGTGTGGGACTTTTCAATGAGCAGTTCTTC
cdr3_aa: CASSVGLFNEQFF

d_call: .
clone_size: .
j_call: TRBJ2-3
v_call: TRBV6-1
cdr3_nt: TGTGCCAGCAGTGAAGTACGGGCCACAGATACGCAGTATTTT
cdr3_aa: CASSEVRATDTQYF

d_call: .
clone_size: .
j_call: TRBJ2-3
v_call: TRBV10-3
cdr3_nt: TGTGCCATCAGGGGGGGACTTCCCGATGGGGATACGCAGTATTTT
cdr3_aa: CAIRGGLPDGDTQYF

d_call: TRBD2
clone_size: many
j_call: TRBJ2-5
v_call: TRBV3-1
cdr3_nt: TGTGCCAGCCGGACTAGCGGGCAAGAGACCCAGTACTTC
cdr3_aa: CASRTSGQETQYF

d_call: .
clone_size: many
j_call: TRBJ1-6
v_call: TRBV5-4
cdr3_nt: TGTGCCAGCAGCTTGATGACAGGTGATTCACCCCTCCACTTT
cdr3_aa: CASSLMTGDSPLHF

d_call: .
clone_size: few
j_call: TRBJ2-5
v_call: TRBV9
cdr3_nt: TGTGCCAGCAGCGTCGGATCATACCAAGAGACCCAGTACTTC
cdr3_aa: CASSVGSYQETQYF

d_call: TRBD2
clone_size: .
j_call: TRBJ2-5
v_call: TRBV29-1
cdr3_nt: TGCAGCGTCCGAGGACTAGCGGGGGAGACCCAGTACTTC
cdr3_aa: CSVRGLAGETQYF

d_call: .
clone_size: many
j_call: TRBJ2-7
v_call: TRBV6-5
cdr3_nt: TGTGCCAGCAGTTCGGGTCTGGGGTGGTACGAGCAGTACTTC
cdr3_aa: CASSSGLGWYEQYF

d_call: .
clone_size: few
j_call: TRBJ2-7
v_call: TRBV20-1
cdr3_nt: TGCAGTGCTGTACAATACAGGGTGTCCTACGAGCAGTACTTC
cdr3_aa: CSAVQYRVSYEQYF

d_call: .
clone_size: many
j_call: TRBJ2-3
v_call: TRBV27
cdr3_nt: TGTGCCAGCAGTTTATCCGGGGGCAGCAGCACAGATACGCAGTATTTT
cdr3_aa: CASSLSGGSSTDTQYF

d_call: .
clone_size: many
j_call: TRBJ2-5
v_call: TRBV10-3
cdr3_nt: TGTGCCATCAGTGAGACAGGGCAAGAGACCCAGTACTTC
cdr3_aa: CAISETGQETQYF

d_call: TRBD1
clone_size: many
j_call: TRBJ2-3
v_call: TRBV19
cdr3_nt: TGTGCCAGCGGGGGACAGGGCACCTCGCCGGGTACGCAGTATTTT
cdr3_aa: CASGGQGTSPGTQYF

d_call: TRBD1
clone_size: many
j_call: TRBJ2-1
v_call: TRBV2
cdr3_nt: TGTGCCAGCAGCAATGACAGGGTAGGGACCTACAATGAGCAGTTCTTC
cdr3_aa: CASSNDRVGTYNEQFF

d_call: .
clone_size: .
j_call: TRBJ2-6
v_call: TRBV3-1
cdr3_nt: TGTGCCAGCAGCCACCCTAGGGGGATTGCTGGGGCCAACGTCCTGACTTTC
cdr3_aa: CASSHPRGIAGANVLTF

d_call: TRBD2
clone_size: many
j_call: TRBJ2-1
v_call: TRBV25-1
cdr3_nt: TGTGCCAGCAGTGTCCAGGGGCTAGCGGGAGCCCATGAGCAGTTCTTC
cdr3_aa: CASSVQGLAGAHEQFF

d_call: .
clone_size: few
j_call: TRBJ2-1
v_call: TRBV11-2
cdr3_nt: TGTGCCAGCAGCCCTAAATTCAATCAGGGTTACAATGAGCAGTTCTTC
cdr3_aa: CASSPKFNQGYNEQFF

d_call: .
clone_size: .
j_call: TRBJ2-1
v_call: TRBV7-9
cdr3_nt: TGTGCCAGCAGCTTATTAGAGGCTGAGCAGTTCTTC
cdr3_aa: CASSLLEAEQFF

d_call: .
clone_size: many
j_call: TRBJ2-2
v_call: TRBV24-1
cdr3_nt: TGTGCCACCAGTGATTTGGGACTGAACACCGGGGAGCTGTTTTTT
cdr3_aa: CATSDLGLNTGELFF

d_call: TRBD2
clone_size: medium-sized
j_call: TRBJ2-7
v_call: TRBV20-1
cdr3_nt: TGCAGTGCTTGTCCCCAGGTAGGGACTAGCCCGCCGCAGTACTTC
cdr3_aa: CSACPQVGTSPPQYF

d_call: .
clone_size: .
j_call: TRBJ2-3
v_call: TRBV5-4
cdr3_nt: TGTGCCAGCAGCTTGGATGGCGATACGCAGTATTTT
cdr3_aa: CASSLDGDTQYF

d_call: .
clone_size: many
j_call: TRBJ1-4
v_call: TRBV4-1
cdr3_nt: TGCGCCAGCGCGGGACTTCCTAATGAAAAACTGTTTTTT
cdr3_aa: CASAGLPNEKLFF

d_call: .
clone_size: many
j_call: TRBJ2-7
v_call: TRBV29-1
cdr3_nt: TGCAGCGCGTTAGGACAGGGAGGGATCTACGAGCAGTACTTC
cdr3_aa: CSALGQGGIYEQYF